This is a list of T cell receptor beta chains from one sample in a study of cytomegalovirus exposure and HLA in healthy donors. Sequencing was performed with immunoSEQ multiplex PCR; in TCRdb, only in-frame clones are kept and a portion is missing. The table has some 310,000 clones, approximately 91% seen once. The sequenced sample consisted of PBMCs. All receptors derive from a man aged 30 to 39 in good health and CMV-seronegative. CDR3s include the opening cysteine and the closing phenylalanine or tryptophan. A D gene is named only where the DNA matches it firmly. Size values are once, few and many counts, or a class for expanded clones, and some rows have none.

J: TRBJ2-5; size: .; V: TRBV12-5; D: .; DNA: TGTGCTAGTGGTTTTAGGGGCCAAGAGACCCAGTACTTC; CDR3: CASGFRGQETQYF
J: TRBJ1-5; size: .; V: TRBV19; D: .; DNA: TGTGCCAGTAGTATTTCCCGGGGAGGAGGCAATCAGCCCCAGCATTTT; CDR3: CASSISRGGGNQPQHF
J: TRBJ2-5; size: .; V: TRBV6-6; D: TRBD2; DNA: TGTGCCAGCGGGTTTAAAAAACCCCCGCGGGAGGCCCAGTACTTC; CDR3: CASGFKKPPREAQYF
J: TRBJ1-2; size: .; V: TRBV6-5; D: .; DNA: TGTGCCAGCAGAGGTAGTACGAGGGGCTACACCTTC; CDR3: CASRGSTRGYTF
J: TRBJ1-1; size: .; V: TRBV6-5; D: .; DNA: TGTGCCACTTCGACAGTTATGAACACTGAAGCTTTCTTT; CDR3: CATSTVMNTEAFF
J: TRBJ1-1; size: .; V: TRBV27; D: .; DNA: TGTGCCAGCAGACTCTACAGAGAGAACACTGAAGCTTTCTTT; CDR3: CASRLYRENTEAFF
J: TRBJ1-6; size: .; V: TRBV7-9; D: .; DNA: TGTGCCAGCAGCTCTTACCGAGGGGCAGGGGTGAATTCACCCCTCCACTTT; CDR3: CASSSYRGAGVNSPLHF
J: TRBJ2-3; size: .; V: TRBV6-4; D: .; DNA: TGTGCCAGCAGTGACAGGGGTAGCACAGATACGCAGTATTTT; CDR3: CASSDRGSTDTQYF
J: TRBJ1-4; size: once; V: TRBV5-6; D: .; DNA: TGTGCCAGCAGCTTGTACACAGGCACCCCAAATGAAAAACTGTTTTTT; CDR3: CASSLYTGTPNEKLFF
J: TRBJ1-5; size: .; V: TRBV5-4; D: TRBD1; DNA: TGTGCCAGCAGCTTAACCACAGGGGGCTCCGCTCAGCCCCAGCATTTT; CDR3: CASSLTTGGSAQPQHF
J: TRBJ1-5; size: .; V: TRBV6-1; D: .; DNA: TGTGCCAGCAGACAGAGAAACTTCAATCAGCCCCAGCATTTT; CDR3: CASRQRNFNQPQHF
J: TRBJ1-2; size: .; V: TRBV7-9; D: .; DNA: TGTGCCAGCAGCTTAGAGTCAGGGTATGGCTACACCTTC; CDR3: CASSLESGYGYTF
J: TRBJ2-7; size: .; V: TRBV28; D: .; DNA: TGTGCCAGCAGTTCCCCCTCGGAGGCCAGAACCTACGAGCAGTACTTC; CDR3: CASSSPSEARTYEQYF
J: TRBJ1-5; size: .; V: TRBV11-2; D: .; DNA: TGTGCCAGCAGCTTTGGACCAGGGGTTCAGCCCCAGCATTTT; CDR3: CASSFGPGVQPQHF
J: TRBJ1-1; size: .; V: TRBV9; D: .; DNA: TGTGCCAGCAGCGTAGTTTCCCGCGGAATCACTGAAGCTTTCTTT; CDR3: CASSVVSRGITEAFF
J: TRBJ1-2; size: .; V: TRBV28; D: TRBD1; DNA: TGTGCCAGCAGTTTTGTAGGGGGCGACTATGGCTACACCTTC; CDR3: CASSFVGGDYGYTF
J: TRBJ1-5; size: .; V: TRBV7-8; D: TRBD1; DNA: TGTGCCAGCAGCTTAGAGACAGGGTCCTATGGGCCCCAGCATTTT; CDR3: CASSLETGSYGPQHF
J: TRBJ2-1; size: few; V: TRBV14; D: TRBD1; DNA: TGTGCCAGCACCCCCACGGAGACAGGGGGCAGGAATGAGCAGTTCTTC; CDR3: CASTPTETGGRNEQFF
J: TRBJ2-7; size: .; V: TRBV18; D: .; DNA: TGTGCCAGCTCTCAATCCTCGGGACATCACGAGCAGTACTTC; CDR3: CASSQSSGHHEQYF
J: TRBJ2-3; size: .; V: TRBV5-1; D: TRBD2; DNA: TGCGCCAGCAGCTTCCTAGCGGTAGATACGCAGTATTTT; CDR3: CASSFLAVDTQYF
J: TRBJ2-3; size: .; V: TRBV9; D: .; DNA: TGTGCCAGCAGCGTAGCGGTTGCAGATACGCAGTATTTT; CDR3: CASSVAVADTQYF
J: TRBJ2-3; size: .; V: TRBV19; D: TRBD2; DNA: TGTGCCAGTAGTATAGGTCCGGCGGGGGGCACAGATACGCAGTATTTT; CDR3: CASSIGPAGGTDTQYF
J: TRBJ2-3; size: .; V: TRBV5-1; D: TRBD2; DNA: TGCGCCAGCAGCTTGGGAGGCGGGGGGTCGTCAGATACGCAGTATTTT; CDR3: CASSLGGGGSSDTQYF
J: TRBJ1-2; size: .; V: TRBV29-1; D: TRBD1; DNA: TGCAGCGTTGAAGATCCAGGACAGGCTAACTATGGCTACACCTTC; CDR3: CSVEDPGQANYGYTF
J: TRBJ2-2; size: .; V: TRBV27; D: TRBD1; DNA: TGTGCCAGCAAAGCGCTAGGGGGCTCCGGGGAGCTGTTTTTT; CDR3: CASKALGGSGELFF
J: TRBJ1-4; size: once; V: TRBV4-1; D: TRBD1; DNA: TGCGCCAGCAGCCAGGGACAGGGGGCGCTTACTAATGAAAAACTGTTTTTT; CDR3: CASSQGQGALTNEKLFF
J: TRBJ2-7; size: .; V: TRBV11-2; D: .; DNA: TGTGCCAGCAGCAACAGAGTCTACGAGCAGTACTTC; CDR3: CASSNRVYEQYF
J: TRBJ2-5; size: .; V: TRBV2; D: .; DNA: TGTGCCAGCTGCGTCGGGAATGGAGAGACCCAGTACTTC; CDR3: CASCVGNGETQYF
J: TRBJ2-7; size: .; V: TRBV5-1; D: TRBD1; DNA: TGCGCCAGCAGCAGGGATGTCGGGGGACAGGGGGCCTCCTACGAGCAGTACTTC; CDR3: CASSRDVGGQGASYEQYF
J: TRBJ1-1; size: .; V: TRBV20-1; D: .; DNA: TGCAGTGCTAGAGGTCTCACTGAAGCTTTCTTT; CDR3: CSARGLTEAFF
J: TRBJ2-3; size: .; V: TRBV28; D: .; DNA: TGTGCCAGCAGTTCCCGGGACAAAAGGGCAGATACGCAGTATTTT; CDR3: CASSSRDKRADTQYF
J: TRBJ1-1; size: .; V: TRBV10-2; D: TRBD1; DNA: TGCGCCAGCAGTAGGACAGGGGGCACTGAAGCTTTCTTT; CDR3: CASSRTGGTEAFF
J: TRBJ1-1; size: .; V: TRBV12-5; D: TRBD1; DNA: TGTGCTAGTGGTTTGGGATCGGACAGGGGATCGTACACTGAAGCTTTCTTT; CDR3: CASGLGSDRGSYTEAFF
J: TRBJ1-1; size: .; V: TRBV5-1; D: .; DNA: TGCGCCAGCAGCTTGGCGCCAGGGAATAGGAACACTGAAGCTTTCTTT; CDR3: CASSLAPGNRNTEAFF
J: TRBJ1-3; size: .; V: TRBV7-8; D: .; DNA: TGTGCCAGCAGCTCGAGGGGGAGCTCTGGAAACACCATATATTTT; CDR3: CASSSRGSSGNTIYF
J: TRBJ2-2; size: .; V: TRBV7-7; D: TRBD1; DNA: TGTGCCAGCAGAACAGGGGGAATCGGGGAGCTGTTTTTT; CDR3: CASRTGGIGELFF
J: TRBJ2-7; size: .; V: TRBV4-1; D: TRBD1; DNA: TGCGCCAGCAGCCAAGTCTGGACAGGGAGAGACTACGAGCAGTACTTC; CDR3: CASSQVWTGRDYEQYF
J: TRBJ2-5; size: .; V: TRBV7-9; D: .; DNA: TGTGCCAGCAGCCCAGTGAGGGAGAGATTAATGAAAGAGACCCAGTACTTC; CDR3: CASSPVRERLMKETQYF
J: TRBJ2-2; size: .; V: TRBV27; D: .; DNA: TGTGCCAGCAGCCTGTTGAGCGGGTACACCGGGGAGCTGTTTTTT; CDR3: CASSLLSGYTGELFF
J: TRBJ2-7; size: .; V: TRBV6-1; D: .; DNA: TGTGCCAGCAGTGCAGGTAGAAACGAGCAGTACTTC; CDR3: CASSAGRNEQYF
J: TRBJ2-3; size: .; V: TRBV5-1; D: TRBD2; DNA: TGCGCCAGCAGCTGGAGTAGCGGGGGGCCGGCAGATACGCAGTATTTT; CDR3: CASSWSSGGPADTQYF